This T cell receptor (beta chain) was profiled in a study of blood T cells in healthy people across ages. The second PCR ran about 6 to 11 cycles with a sample-barcoded 5' primer and J-beta primers. Individual samples furnished no less than 2.5 million CDR3-containing paired-end reads apiece. From the 5' RACE reads, TCRdb called clonotypes with MiXCR, one entry per CDR3 protein. Of 980,000 or so distinct CDR3 sequences detected, around 49% appear once; the ten largest clones hold roughly 13%. With 0 bases clipped from V and 2 bases from J, the junction kept 17 bases outside the gene matches. Germline V gene lookup returns CDR1 SGHAT and CDR2 FQNNGV. This CDR3 region has 20 residues. Study-level results: Age advanced and TCR beta diversity per million T cells fell, roughly linearly.

Isolation of PBMCs gave at least 7 million cells per sample. With each sample, at least 6 micrograms of total RNA were extracted. This clonotype has only a few counts. Antigen specificity is unknown. The chain links TRBV11-2 to TRBJ2-3, with 7 bases lining up with TRBD2. Sequencing was carried out using blood. This TCR derives from a man younger than 45 in good health. The CDR3, as DNA: TGTGCCAGCAGCTTAGATTCCTTTGGGCTAGCGGAGGGAATCACAGATACGCAGTATTTT. It codes for CASSLDSFGLAEGITDTQYF. The full variable domain, in which reference TRBV11-2 and TRBJ2-3 provide the parts outside the CDR3, is EAGVAQSPRYKIIEKRQSVAFWCNPISGHATLYWYQQILGQGPKLLIQFQNNGVVDDSQLPKDRFSAERLKGVDSTLKIQPAKLEDSAVYLCASSLDSFGLAEGITDTQYFGPGTRLTVL.